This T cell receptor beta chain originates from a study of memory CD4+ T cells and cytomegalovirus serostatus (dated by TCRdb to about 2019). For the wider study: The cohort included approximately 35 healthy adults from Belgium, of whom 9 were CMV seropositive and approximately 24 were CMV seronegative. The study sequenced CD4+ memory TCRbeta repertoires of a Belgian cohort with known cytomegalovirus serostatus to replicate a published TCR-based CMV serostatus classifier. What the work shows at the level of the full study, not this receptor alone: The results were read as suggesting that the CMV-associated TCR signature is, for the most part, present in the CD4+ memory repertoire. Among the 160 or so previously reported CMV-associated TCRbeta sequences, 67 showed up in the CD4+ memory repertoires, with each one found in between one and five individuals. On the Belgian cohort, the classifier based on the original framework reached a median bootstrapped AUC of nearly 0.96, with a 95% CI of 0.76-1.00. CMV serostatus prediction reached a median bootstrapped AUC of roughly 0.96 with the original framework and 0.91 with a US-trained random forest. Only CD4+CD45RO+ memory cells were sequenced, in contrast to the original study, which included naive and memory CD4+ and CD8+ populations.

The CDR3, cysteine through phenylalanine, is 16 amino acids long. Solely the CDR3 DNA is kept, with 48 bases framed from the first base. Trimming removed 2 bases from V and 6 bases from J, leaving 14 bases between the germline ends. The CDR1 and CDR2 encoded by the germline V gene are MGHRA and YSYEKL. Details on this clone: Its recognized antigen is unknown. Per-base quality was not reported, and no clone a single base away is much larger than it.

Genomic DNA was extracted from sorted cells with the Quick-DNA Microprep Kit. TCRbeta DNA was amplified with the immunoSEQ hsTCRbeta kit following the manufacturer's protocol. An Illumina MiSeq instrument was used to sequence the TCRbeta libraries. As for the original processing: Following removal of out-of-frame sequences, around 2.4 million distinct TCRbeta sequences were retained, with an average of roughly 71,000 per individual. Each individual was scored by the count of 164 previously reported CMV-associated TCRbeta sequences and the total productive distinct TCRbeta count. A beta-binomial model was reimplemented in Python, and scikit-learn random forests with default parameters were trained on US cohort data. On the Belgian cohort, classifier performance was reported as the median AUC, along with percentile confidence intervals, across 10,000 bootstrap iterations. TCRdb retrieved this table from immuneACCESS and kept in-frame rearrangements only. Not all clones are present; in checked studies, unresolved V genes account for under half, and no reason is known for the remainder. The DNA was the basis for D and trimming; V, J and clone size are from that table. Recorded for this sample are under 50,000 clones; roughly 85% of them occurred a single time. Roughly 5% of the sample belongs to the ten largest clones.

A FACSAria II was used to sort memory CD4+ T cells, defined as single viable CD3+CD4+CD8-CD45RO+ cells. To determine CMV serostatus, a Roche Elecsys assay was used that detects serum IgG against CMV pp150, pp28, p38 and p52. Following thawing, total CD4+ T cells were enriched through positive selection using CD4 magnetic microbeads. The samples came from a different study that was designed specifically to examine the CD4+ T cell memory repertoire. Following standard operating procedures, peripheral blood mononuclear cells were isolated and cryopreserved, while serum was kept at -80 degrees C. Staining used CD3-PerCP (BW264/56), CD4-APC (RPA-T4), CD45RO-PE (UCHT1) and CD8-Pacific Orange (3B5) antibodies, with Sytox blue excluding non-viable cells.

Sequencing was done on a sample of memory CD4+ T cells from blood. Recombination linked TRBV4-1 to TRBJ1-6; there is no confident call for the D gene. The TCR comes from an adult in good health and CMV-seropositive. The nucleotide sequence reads TGCGCCAGCAGCCAACCTAGAGGGCCCCGTAATTCACCCCTCCACTTT. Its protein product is CASSQPRGPRNSPLHF.